The sequence of this T cell receptor beta chain was determined in a study of T-cell reconstitution after alpha-beta-depleted transplantation in children. Study results and limitations: The study traced high day-60 TCRbeta diversity in some patients to surviving recipient T cells and thymic progenitors. T-cell numbers and diversity one year post-transplant derived largely from freshly generated T cells. Reportedly, alpha-beta T cells present about two months post-transplant originated from several hundred expanded clones of graft origin.

The CDR3 sequence is 10 residues long. The germline V gene encodes CDR1 DFQATT and CDR2 SNEGSKA (reference sequence). The V end lost 6 bases, the J end lost 3 bases, and 6 bases lay between the germline ends. In the case of this clonotype: What it binds is unknown.

As it was prepared, the TCRbeta library received unique molecular identifiers. Each CDR3 protein gets one entry after TCRdb re-called the PCR reads with MiXCR. The table lists 250,000 to 400,000 distinct CDR3 sequences, approximately 23% of them singletons. This receptor was taken from a male patient aged 5 to 17 who had a stem cell transplant for acute lymphoblastic leukemia, so the T cells may come from the graft donor. This chain connects TRBV20-1 to TRBJ2-7, with D unresolved. This specimen was PBMCs, mostly from graft donor cells, taken 180 days after TCRalphabeta/CD19-depleted stem cell transplant. CDR3 in DNA: TGCAGTGCCGCACACTACGAGCAGTACTTC. It codes for CSAAHYEQYF.